Presented here are 19 T cell receptor beta chains from one specimen sequenced in a study of cytomegalovirus exposure and HLA in healthy donors (dated by TCRdb to about 2017). Library preparation employed the immunoSEQ multiplex PCR assay. This immuneACCESS table, as held by TCRdb, lists in-frame sequences with V and J called but not all clones. Of the missing ones, under half trace to an unresolved V gene in checked studies; the others have no known cause. The sample table records about 140,000 clones; around 84% of these occur just once. Under 9% of the sample rests with the top ten. Source material: PBMCs. The receptors were sampled from a man aged 18 to 30 in good health and CMV-seropositive.

The gene calls are TRBV5-8 and TRBJ1-2, with 11 bases identical to TRBD1. J gave up 2 bases and V 5 bases, and 20 bases lay outside the gene matches. This CDR3 region has 20 residues. CDR1 and CDR2 (germline): SGHTS, YDEGEE. The CDR3 DNA sequence: TGTGCCAGCAGACGGGGCAGTGTCGGGACAGGGGGTGTCGTCAACTATGGCTACACCTTC. Protein sequence: CASRRGSVGTGGVVNYGYTF.

The V and J genes are TRBV10-2 and TRBJ2-2, with 9 bases that match TRBD1. The CDR3 sequence is 16 residues long. Losses at the gene ends were 4 bases for V and 7 bases for J; bases not matched to a gene: 10. Germline CDR1 WSHSY, CDR2 SAAADI. The CDR3 is CASSGAGQGAVGELFF. Written as DNA, the CDR3 is TGCGCCAGCAGTGGAGCGGGACAGGGAGCAGTCGGGGAGCTGTTTTTT.

This chain links TRBV6-4 with TRBJ1-1; D not certain. The V end lost 6 bases, the J end lost 3 bases, and 11 bases lay between the germline ends. The CDR3 is 13 residues long. Germline V gives CDR1 MRHNA, CDR2 SNTAGT. This CDR3 is CASSPRGDTEAFF. In DNA, the CDR3 is TGTGCCAGCAGCCCCCGAGGCGACACTGAAGCTTTCTTT.

The chain recombines TRBV11-3 with TRBJ1-1; no definite D call. This CDR3 is 15 amino acids long. Trimming cost V 0 bases and J 0 bases, with 8 bases left between them. The V gene's germline CDR1 is SGHNT and CDR2 YENEEA. CDR3: CASSLDGSLNTEAFF. CDR3 coding DNA: TGTGCCAGCAGCTTAGATGGCTCCCTGAACACTGAAGCTTTCTTT.

V and J are TRBV4-1 and TRBJ2-4; 8 bases match TRBD2. Germline CDR1 reads MGHRA; CDR2 reads YSYEKL. The CDR3 is 17 amino acids. The J segment lost 4 bases and the V segment lost 3 bases, leaving 11 bases of the junction unmatched. The CDR3 DNA sequence: TGCGCCAGCAGCCAGGGTCCGGGACTAGGGCAAAAAAACATTCAGTACTTC. It specifies CASSQGPGLGQKNIQYF.

This chain uses TRBV5-1 with TRBJ1-1, with 7 bases lining up with TRBD1. The germline V gene has CDR1 SGHRS and CDR2 YFSETQ. The CDR3 has 14 amino acids. After removal of 4 bases from V and 4 bases from J, the junction contained 7 bases not matched to a gene. This CDR3 is CASSEGGASTEAFF. CDR3 coding DNA: TGCGCCAGCAGCGAAGGGGGCGCGAGCACTGAAGCTTTCTTT.

This chain connects TRBV5-1 to TRBJ1-4; D perhaps matches TRBD1 (6 bases). Germline V gene data show CDR1 as SGHRS and CDR2 as YFSETQ. V shed 0 bases and J shed 6 bases, with 15 bases lying between them. The CDR3 extends over 16 amino acids. CDR3 sequence (DNA): TGCGCCAGCAGCTTGGAATGGGCAGGGGATCATGAAAAACTGTTTTTT. Amino acids: CASSLEWAGDHEKLFF.

The V call is TRBV29-1, the J call TRBJ2-1, with D unclear. This CDR3 is built from 12 residues. Per the germline V gene, CDR1 is SQVTM and CDR2 is ANQGSEA. V was shortened by 6 bases and J by 6 bases, with 12 bases between the two germline ends. CDR3 in amino acids: CSVSPLSNEQFF. The CDR3 nucleotides read TGCAGCGTCTCCCCTCTAAGCAATGAGCAGTTCTTC.

V and J are TRBV7-9 and TRBJ1-2; TRBD1 aligns across 8 bases. Germline V CDR1 and CDR2: SEHNR, FQNEAQ (reference sequence). The CDR3 is 15 residues long. The ends lost 11 bases at V and 0 bases at J; junction bases unmatched: 11. CDR3 sequence reads: CAVGQGILTNYGYTF. The CDR3 DNA reads as TGTGCCGTAGGACAGGGAATACTTACTAACTATGGCTACACCTTC.

V and J are TRBV15 and TRBJ1-1; no clear D. The CDR3 has 15 residues. The V gene's germline CDR1 is LNHNV and CDR2 YYDKDF (reference sequence). V lost 2 bases and J 2 bases, leaving 12 bases between the germline ends. CDR3 coding DNA: TGTGCCACCAGCAGACCGGGTGGGAGAAACACTGAAGCTTTCTTT. It yields the protein CATSRPGGRNTEAFF. The full variable domain, completed using reference TRBV15 and TRBJ1-1, is DAMVIQNPRYQVTQFGKPVTLSCSQTLNHNVMYWYQQKSSQAPKLLFHYYDKDFNNEADTPDNFQSRRPNTSFCFLDIRSPGLGDTAMYLCATSRPGGRNTEAFFGQGTRLTVV.

DNA of the CDR3: TGTGCCAGCAGCTTAGAAGCGCGGGGGACGCAGTATTTT. This gives the protein CASSLEARGTQYF. The chain has TRBV7-9 and TRBJ2-3; TRBD2 matches 7 bases. CDR1 is SEHNR and CDR2 is FQNEAQ in the germline V gene (reference sequence). CDR3 size: 13 residues. V was clipped by 1 base and J by 9 bases; unmatched bases: 4.

The CDR3 DNA sequence: TGTGCCAGCAGCCTCAGATCGGGGGGCTCGAACACCGGGGAGCTGTTTTTT. Protein sequence: CASSLRSGGSNTGELFF. The chain carries TRBV7-6 and TRBJ2-2; D perhaps matches TRBD2 (7 bases). V was trimmed by 5 bases and J by 0 bases, leaving 16 bases between them. The germline V gene encodes CDR1 SGHVS and CDR2 FNYEAQ. The CDR3 runs to 17 residues.

The gene calls are TRBV19 and TRBJ1-6; no clear D gene. Germline CDR1 is LNHDA and CDR2 is SQIVND (reference sequence). The germline V and J ends were trimmed by 3 bases and 7 bases, with 10 bases remaining between them. This CDR3 region has 14 residues. The CDR3 is CASSMWRLNSPLHF. In nucleotides, the CDR3 is TGTGCCAGTAGTATGTGGCGGCTAAATTCACCCCTCCACTTT.

The rearrangement joins TRBV6-5 to TRBJ2-7; perhaps TRBD2 as D (5 bases). Germline lookup yields CDR1 MNHEY and CDR2 SVGAGI. The CDR3 sequence is 13 residues long. Trimming left V 5 bases short and J 2 bases short, with 10 bases between. The CDR3 nucleotides read TGTGCCAGCAGTCACCCCGGGACCTACGAGCAGTACTTC. This codes for CASSHPGTYEQYF.

This rearrangement joins TRBV5-1 to TRBJ2-6; D not certain. Germline assignment: CDR1 SGHRS and CDR2 YFSETQ. The CDR3 length is 14 residues. Trimming removed 1 base at V and 4 bases at J, with 6 bases between. Written as DNA, the CDR3 is TGCGCCAGCAGCTTGTTCCTGGGGGCCAACGTCCTGACTTTC. The encoded protein is CASSLFLGANVLTF.

The J gene is TRBJ1-6, the V gene TRBV5-1; 7 bases are shared with TRBD1. The V segment lost 2 bases and the J segment 0 bases; nucleotides outside the gene matches: 17. The germline gives CDR1 SGHRS, CDR2 YFSETQ. The CDR3 runs to 21 residues. The CDR3 DNA sequence: TGCGCCAGCAGCTTACGCCCGAGCCCAAACAGGGGCAGCTCCTATAATTCACCCCTCCACTTT. Its translation: CASSLRPSPNRGSSYNSPLHF.

The chain is built from TRBV29-1 and TRBJ2-3; TRBD1 might be the D (5 bases). V lost 7 bases to trimming and J lost 6 bases, with 14 bases between them. In germline, CDR1 is SQVTM, CDR2 ANQGSEA. The CDR3 length is 12 residues. CDR3 sequence reads: CSALPSGDTQYF. The CDR3 DNA reads as TGCAGCGCTCTACCATCAGGGGATACGCAGTATTTT.

The chain links TRBV9 to TRBJ2-3; tentatively, D is TRBD1 (6 bases). The CDR3 consists of 14 residues. Germline CDR1 SGDLS, CDR2 YYNGEE. The germline V and J ends were trimmed by 0 bases and 1 base, with 6 bases remaining between them. The CDR3 loop is CASSVDRGTDTQYF. The CDR3 DNA is TGTGCCAGCAGCGTAGACAGGGGCACAGATACGCAGTATTTT. The entire variable domain, with the rest obtained from reference TRBV9 and TRBJ2-3, is as follows: DSGVTQTPKHLITATGQRVTLRCSPRSGDLSVYWYQQSLDQGLQFLIQYYNGEERAKGNILERFSAQQFPDLHSELNLSSLELGDSALYFCASSVDRGTDTQYFGPGTRLTVL.

This clone was counted only a few times. The chain uses TRBV25-1 and TRBJ1-6; 8 bases line up with TRBD1. The CDR3 runs 13 residues. Germline V lookup: CDR1 MGHDK, CDR2 SYGVNS. V lost 6 bases to trimming and J lost 6 bases; unmatched junction nucleotides: 1. This chain's CDR3 is CASRDRGNSPLHF. DNA of the CDR3: TGTGCCAGCAGAGACAGGGGTAATTCACCCCTCCACTTT.